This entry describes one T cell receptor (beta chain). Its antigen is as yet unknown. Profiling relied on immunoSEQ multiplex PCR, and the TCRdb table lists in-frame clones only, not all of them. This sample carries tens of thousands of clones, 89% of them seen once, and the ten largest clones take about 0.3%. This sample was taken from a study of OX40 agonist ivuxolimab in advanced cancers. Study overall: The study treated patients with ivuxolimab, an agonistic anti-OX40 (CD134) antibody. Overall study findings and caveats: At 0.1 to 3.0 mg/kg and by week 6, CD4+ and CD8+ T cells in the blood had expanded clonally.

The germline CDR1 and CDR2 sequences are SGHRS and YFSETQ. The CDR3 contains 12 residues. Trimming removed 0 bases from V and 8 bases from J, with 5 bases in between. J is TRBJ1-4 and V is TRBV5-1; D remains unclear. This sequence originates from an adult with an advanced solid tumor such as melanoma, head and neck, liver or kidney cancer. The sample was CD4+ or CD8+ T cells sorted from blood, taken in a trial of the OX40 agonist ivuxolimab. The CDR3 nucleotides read TGCGCCAGCAGCTTGGATCGGGAAAAACTGTTTTTT. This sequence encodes CASSLDREKLFF.